This T cell receptor beta chain is from a study of spatial heterogeneity in lung cancer. Each CDR3 protein gets one entry after TCRdb re-called the 5' RACE reads with MiXCR. The profile shows around 4,300 distinct CDR3 sequences, 8.5% of them singletons. Broader study findings: Mutation tallies in tumors tracked expanded intratumoral alpha and beta TCR counts.

By frequency in the sample, this clonotype is medium-sized. Antigen specificity is unknown. Time point in this sample: sample taken at primary tumor resection. This sequence originates from a male donor with early-stage non-small cell lung cancer. This material consisted of lung tumor tissue, taken at surgery.

CDR3 in amino acids: CSARPAGGQINEQFF. The CDR3 nucleotides read TGCAGTGCGAGACCGGCAGGGGGGCAGATTAATGAGCAGTTCTTC. The rearrangement links TRBV20-1 to TRBJ2-1, with D possibly TRBD1 on 7 matching bases. The germline CDR1 and CDR2 sequences are DFQATT and SNEGSKA (reference sequence). The germline V and J ends were trimmed by 6 bases and 7 bases, with 22 bases remaining between them. This CDR3 is built from 15 residues.